Shown below are 27 T cell receptor beta chains from a single sample sequenced in a study of T cell changes during pregnancy in multiple sclerosis. Libraries were prepared by immunoSEQ multiplex PCR; TCRdb keeps only in-frame clonotypes and omits some of them. The repertoire holds roughly 100,000 clones, with roughly 92% as singletons. The source material was peripheral blood, sampled after pregnancy. The receptors shown here come from a female donor with multiple sclerosis, enrolled in a pregnancy study.

This chain connects TRBV5-1 to TRBJ1-4, with D perhaps matching TRBD1 (6 bases). The CDR3 has 16 residues. Germline V CDR1 and CDR2: SGHRS, YFSETQ. V was clipped by 0 bases and J by 8 bases, with 17 bases between them. The CDR3 is CASSLAKTGDGEKLFF. DNA of the CDR3: TGCGCCAGCAGCTTGGCCAAGACAGGTGACGGAGAAAAACTGTTTTTT.

This chain joins TRBV28 and TRBJ2-1; D gene ambiguous. Germline assignment: CDR1 MDHEN and CDR2 SYDVKM. The CDR3 is 11 residues long. V was shortened by 3 bases and J by 8 bases, with 5 bases between the two germline ends. The CDR3 region has the DNA TGTGCCAGCAGTTTGTATGATGAGCAGTTCTTC. Translation gives CASSLYDEQFF.

Only a few counts were recorded for this clone. The chain recombines TRBV10-3 with TRBJ1-1, with 7 positions matching TRBD1. With V trimmed by 4 bases and J by 11 bases, 7 bases remained unmatched. Germline CDR1 and CDR2: ENHRY and SYGVKD. This CDR3 comprises 12 residues. Here the CDR3 reads CAISGDRARAFF. The CDR3, as DNA: TGTGCCATCAGTGGGGACAGAGCGCGGGCTTTCTTT.

V is TRBV15 and J is TRBJ2-3; D gene uncertain. CDR1 is LNHNV and CDR2 is YYDKDF in the germline V gene (reference sequence). V lost 3 bases and J lost 3, with 7 bases in between. The CDR3 is 13 amino acids. Here the CDR3 DNA reads TGTGCCACCAGCAGGGCCCCGACAGATACGCAGTATTTT. Translation gives CATSRAPTDTQYF.

There are a few counts of this clone. V is TRBV30 and J is TRBJ1-6, with TRBD1 as a possible D gene (6 bases). Between the trimmed V and J ends, which lost 2 bases and 9 bases, there was a span of 11 bases. Germline V gene sequence: CDR1 GTSNPN, CDR2 SVGIG (reference sequence). CDR3 length: 13 amino acids. CDR3 residues: CAWSRGAGSPLHF. The CDR3 nucleotides read TGTGCCTGGAGTCGGGGGGCGGGTTCACCCCTCCACTTT.

This chain connects TRBV13 to TRBJ2-7; 8 bases match TRBD2. V shed 4 bases, J shed 4 bases, and the junction held 9 bases outside the gene matches. Germline CDR1 and CDR2: PRHDT and FYEKMQ (reference sequence). This CDR3 spans 15 amino acids. CDR3 sequence (DNA): TGTGCCAGCAGCTCCCGAGCGGGAGTACCGTACGAGCAGTACTTC. Its protein product is CASSSRAGVPYEQYF.

In this sample, this clone turned up a few times. V usage is TRBV18 and J usage is TRBJ1-2; D uncertain. V lost 2 bases, J lost 4 bases, and 14 bases lay in between. CDR3 length: 15 amino acids. Germline V gene lookup returns CDR1 KGHSH and CDR2 LQKENI. The CDR3 spells CASSPKSKETYGYTF. The CDR3 DNA follows: TGTGCCAGCTCACCAAAGAGTAAGGAGACCTATGGCTACACCTTC.

This clone was seen a few times. The V and J genes are TRBV14 and TRBJ1-2; D remains ambiguous. The CDR3 totals 16 residues. Germline CDR1 reads SGHDN; CDR2 reads FVKESK. V lost 4 bases and J 6 bases, leaving 21 bases between the germline ends. This CDR3 reads CASSPSISGRGNGYTF. As DNA, the CDR3 is TGTGCCAGCAGCCCTTCTATTAGTGGGAGAGGGAATGGCTACACCTTC.

The chain links TRBV30 to TRBJ1-2, with 11 nucleotides matching TRBD1. The V segment lost 0 bases and the J segment 5 bases; nucleotides outside the gene matches: 5. The CDR3 spans 15 residues. Per the germline V gene, CDR1 is GTSNPN and CDR2 is SVGIG (reference sequence). The CDR3 spells CAWSVGQGARYGYTF. CDR3 sequence (DNA): TGTGCCTGGAGTGTTGGACAGGGGGCGAGGTATGGCTACACCTTC.

The chain recombines TRBV30 with TRBJ2-1; 8 bases match TRBD2. V lost 4 bases and J lost 6; bases outside the gene matches: 11. Germline lookup yields CDR1 GTSNPN and CDR2 SVGIG (reference sequence). The CDR3 is 15 residues long. The CDR3, as DNA: TGTGCCTGGAACCGGGGGGGGGAATATATCAATGAGCAGTTCTTC. It codes for CAWNRGGEYINEQFF.

The chain couples TRBV6-4 to TRBJ2-3; 9 positions match TRBD2. V shed 6 bases, J shed 2 bases, and the junction held 6 bases outside the gene matches. The CDR3 runs 15 residues. Germline loops: CDR1 MRHNA, CDR2 SNTAGT. This chain's CDR3 is CASSERTSDTDTQYF. CDR3 in DNA: TGTGCCAGCAGCGAGAGGACTAGCGACACAGATACGCAGTATTTT.

The CDR3 DNA reads as TGTGCCAGTAGTACATCCGGGACAGGGAGGAGGAATGAGCAGTTCTTC. Translated: CASSTSGTGRRNEQFF. The J gene is TRBJ2-1, the V gene TRBV19, with TRBD1 identical over 9 bases. The CDR3 loop spans 16 amino acids. Germline V CDR1 and CDR2: LNHDA, SQIVND (reference sequence). The junction had 11 bases not matched to a gene; V was cut back by 4 bases and J by 7 bases.

CDR3 sequence: CASTPRSGNTIYF. The CDR3 coding sequence is TGTGCCAGCACGCCGAGATCTGGAAACACCATATATTTT. The chain combines TRBV7-9 with TRBJ1-3; D remains unclear. V dropped 7 bases and J dropped 1 base, with 8 bases sitting between them. The CDR3 extends over 13 amino acids. Germline CDR1 reads SEHNR; CDR2 reads FQNEAQ (reference sequence).

The chain joins TRBV20-1 to TRBJ1-2; no definite D call. The V end was cut by 5 bases, the J end by 8 bases, with 9 bases between. The CDR3 spans 10 residues. Germline CDR1 is DFQATT and CDR2 is SNEGSKA (reference sequence). The CDR3 DNA is TGCAGTGCTCCCAACAGCGGCTACACCTTC. Its translation: CSAPNSGYTF.

This chain uses TRBV9 with TRBJ1-3; 8 nucleotides line up with TRBD1. The CDR3 consists of 18 residues. Germline trimming cut 3 bases from V and 0 bases from J; bases unmatched to any gene: 11. The germline V gene encodes CDR1 SGDLS and CDR2 YYNGEE. The CDR3 loop reads CASSAGGGTGLSGNTIYF. DNA for the CDR3: TGTGCCAGCAGCGCCGGGGGTGGGACAGGCCTCTCTGGAAACACCATATATTTT.

The chain joins TRBV5-1 to TRBJ1-6, with 12 bases lining up with TRBD1. This CDR3 is 17 amino acids long. Germline V gives CDR1 SGHRS, CDR2 YFSETQ. The ends lost 0 bases at V and 10 bases at J; junction bases unmatched: 8. DNA for the CDR3: TGCGCCAGCAGCTTGGTTACCGGGACAGGGGGCTTCTCACCCCTCCACTTT. Its protein is CASSLVTGTGGFSPLHF.

The chain has TRBV19 and TRBJ1-6, with 8 bases identical to TRBD1. Trimming cost V 6 bases and J 10 bases; bases outside gene matches: 8. There are 14 residues in the CDR3. The V gene's germline CDR1 is LNHDA and CDR2 SQIVND (reference sequence). The CDR3, as DNA: TGTGCCAGTAGACCGGGACAGGTCAGGTCACCCCTCCACTTT. Amino acids: CASRPGQVRSPLHF.

V gene TRBV28 combines with J gene TRBJ1-3, with D perhaps TRBD1 (6 bases). Deletions cut 6 bases from V and 6 bases from J, with 12 bases between. Germline V gene sequence: CDR1 MDHEN, CDR2 SYDVKM. This CDR3 is 13 amino acids long. CDR3 region: CASSQGIQNTIYF. The CDR3 DNA follows: TGTGCCAGCAGCCAGGGGATCCAAAACACCATATATTTT.

Only one count was recorded for this clone. CDR3: CASSLNGGLETQYF. CDR3 in DNA: TGTGCCAGCAGCTTAAATGGGGGACTGGAGACCCAGTACTTC. The genes are TRBV7-3 and TRBJ2-5, with D possibly TRBD2 on 6 matching bases. Germline V gene sequence: CDR1 SGHTA, CDR2 FQGTGA. V was trimmed by 1 base and J by 5 bases, leaving 11 bases between them. The CDR3 is 14 residues long. Together with reference TRBV7-3 and TRBJ2-5, the CDR3 gives the full variable domain: GAGVSQTPSNKVTEKGKYVELRCDPISGHTALYWYRQSLGQGPEFLIYFQGTGAADDSGLPNDRFFAVRPEGSVSTLKIQRTERGDSAVYLCASSLNGGLETQYFGPGTRLLVL.

The sample holds one count of this clone. The chain combines TRBV19 with TRBJ1-5; maybe TRBD1 (5 bases). Trimming removed 0 bases from V and 0 bases from J, with 9 bases in between. This CDR3 is built from 16 residues. Germline CDR1 is LNHDA and CDR2 is SQIVND (reference sequence). The CDR3 sequence: CASSIERGDSNQPQHF. The CDR3 DNA reads as TGTGCCAGTAGTATAGAGCGGGGGGATAGCAATCAGCCCCAGCATTTT.

The chain links TRBV2 to TRBJ1-4; 8 bases match TRBD1. This CDR3 region has 15 residues. Per the germline V gene, CDR1 is SNHLY and CDR2 is FYNNEI. With 11 bases clipped from V and 5 bases from J, the junction kept 13 bases outside the gene matches. CDR3 loop: CAQARTRTGNEKLFF. Here the CDR3 DNA reads TGTGCCCAAGCAAGAACACGGACAGGGAATGAAAAACTGTTTTTT.

The genes are TRBV6-6 and TRBJ2-1; 7 nucleotides match TRBD2. This CDR3 has 13 residues. V lost 5 bases to trimming and J lost 9 bases; unmatched junction nucleotides: 7. CDR1 and CDR2 from the germline V gene are MNHNY and SVGAGI (reference sequence). For the CDR3, the DNA is TGTGCCAGCAGTCCCAGCGGGGAGGGTGAGCAGTTCTTC. Protein sequence: CASSPSGEGEQFF.

V and J are TRBV5-6 and TRBJ1-2; weak D call: TRBD1 (5 bases). Germline V gene data show CDR1 as SGHDT and CDR2 as YYEEEE. This CDR3 comprises 14 residues. The germline V and J ends were trimmed by 0 bases and 4 bases, with 10 bases remaining between them. DNA of the CDR3: TGTGCCAGCAGCTTGGGGGGCTCGAGCTATGGCTACACCTTC. This translates into CASSLGGSSYGYTF.

The J gene is TRBJ1-3, the V gene TRBV6-6; D unresolved. V was cut by 0 bases and J by 2 bases, with 8 bases left in between. The CDR3 runs 15 residues. Looked up from germline, CDR1 is MNHNY and CDR2 is SVGAGI (reference sequence). The CDR3 bases are TGTGCCAGCAGTTACTCAGCAGGTACTGGAAACACCATATATTTT. It encodes CASSYSAGTGNTIYF.

The J gene is TRBJ1-5, the V gene TRBV2, with 9 bases identical to TRBD1. Germline assignment: CDR1 SNHLY and CDR2 FYNNEI. This CDR3 has 12 amino acids. V was pared by 3 bases and J by 12 bases, with 3 bases of the junction left unmatched. CDR3 DNA sequence: TGTGCCAGCAGTGATGGGACAGGGAACCAGCATTTT. This gives the protein CASSDGTGNQHF.

The chain employs TRBV4-1 and TRBJ1-4; no definite D call. V was pared by 1 base and J by 5 bases, with 14 bases between. CDR1 is MGHRA and CDR2 is YSYEKL in the germline V gene. CDR3 length equals 16 residues. This chain's CDR3 is CASSQVHTVLNEKLFF. The CDR3 DNA reads as TGCGCCAGCAGCCAAGTTCACACAGTATTAAATGAAAAACTGTTTTTT.

This chain links TRBV2 with TRBJ2-3, with 8 bases identical to TRBD2. Germline CDR1 is SNHLY and CDR2 is FYNNEI. The V segment lost 3 bases and the J segment 5 bases; nucleotides outside the gene matches: 7. The CDR3 length is 15 residues. The CDR3 loop reads CASSEIGTSGDTQYF. The CDR3 DNA sequence: TGTGCCAGCAGTGAGATTGGAACTAGCGGAGATACGCAGTATTTT. Complete variable domain (other parts from reference TRBV2 and TRBJ2-3): EPEVTQTPSHQVTQMGQEVILRCVPISNHLYFYWYRQILGQKVEFLVSFYNNEISEKSEIFDDQFSVERPDGSNFTLKIRSTKLEDSAMYFCASSEIGTSGDTQYFGPGTRLTVL.